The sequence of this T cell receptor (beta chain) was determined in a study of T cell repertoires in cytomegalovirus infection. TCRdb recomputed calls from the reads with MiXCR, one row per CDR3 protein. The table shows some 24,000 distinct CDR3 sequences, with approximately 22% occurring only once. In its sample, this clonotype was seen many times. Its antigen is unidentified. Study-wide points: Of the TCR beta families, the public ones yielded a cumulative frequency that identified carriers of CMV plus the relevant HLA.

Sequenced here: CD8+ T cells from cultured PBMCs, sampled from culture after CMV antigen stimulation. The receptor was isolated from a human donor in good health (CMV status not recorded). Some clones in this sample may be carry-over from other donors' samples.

The CDR3 is CASSQETLSTSNEQFF. In DNA, the CDR3 is TGCGCCAGCAGCCAAGAGACTCTCTCCACCTCCAATGAGCAGTTCTTC. V gene TRBV4-1 combines with J gene TRBJ2-1; D uncertain. V was clipped by 0 bases and J by 6 bases, with 15 bases between them. There are 16 residues in the CDR3. Germline V gives CDR1 MGHRA, CDR2 YSYEKL.